This T cell receptor (beta chain) emerged from a study of long-term antiretroviral therapy in people with HIV. Study findings and constraints: Although diversity increased after ART, it remained lower than in transplant donor controls. HIV repertoires had narrower CDR3 length ranges than controls. Pre-ART expanded clones dominated the repertoire at every time point.

The CDR3 has 14 amino acids. Between the trimmed V and J ends, which lost 3 bases and 5 bases, there was a span of 13 bases. The germline gives CDR1 KGHSH, CDR2 LQKENI. Version v3.0 of the immunoSEQ assay ran at survey level. Sequencing of each sample targeted 40,000-50,000 T-cell genomes. Sequenced by immunoSEQ multiplex PCR; TCRdb stores in-frame clones only, minus some. This sample has under 8,500 clones, with 80% to 90% found just once. Concerning this clone itself: Its antigen remains unknown.

The source was unsorted PBMCs, collected 3.7 years after starting antiretroviral therapy. This rearrangement joins TRBV18 to TRBJ1-1; no clear D. The clonotype originates from a woman between 50 and 59 years old with HIV. In DNA form, the CDR3 reads TGTGCCAGCTCACCGGTAATTCAGAATACTGAAGCTTTCTTT. It codes for CASSPVIQNTEAFF.